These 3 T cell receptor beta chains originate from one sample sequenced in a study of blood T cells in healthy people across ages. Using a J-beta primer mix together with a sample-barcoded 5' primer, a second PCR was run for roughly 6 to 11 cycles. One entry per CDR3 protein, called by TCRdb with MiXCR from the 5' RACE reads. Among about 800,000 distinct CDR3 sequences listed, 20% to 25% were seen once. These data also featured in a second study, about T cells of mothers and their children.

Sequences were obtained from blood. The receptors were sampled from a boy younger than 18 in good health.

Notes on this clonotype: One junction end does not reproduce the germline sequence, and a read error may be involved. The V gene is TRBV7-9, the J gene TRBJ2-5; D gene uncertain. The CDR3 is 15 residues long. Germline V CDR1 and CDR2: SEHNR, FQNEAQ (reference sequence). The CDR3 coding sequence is TGTGCCAGCAGCTTAGCGCTGGGTACCGAAGAGACCCGGTACTTC. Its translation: CASSLALGTEETRYF.

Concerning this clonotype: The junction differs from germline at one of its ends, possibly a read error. This CDR3 reads CNARDAHSTYEQYF. The DNA of the CDR3 is TGCAATGCTAGAGATGCCCACAGTACCTACGAGCAGTACTTC. The chain recombines TRBV20-1 with TRBJ2-7; D remains unclear. Germline-derived CDR1 and CDR2 are DFQATT and SNEGSKA (reference sequence). The CDR3 spans 14 residues.

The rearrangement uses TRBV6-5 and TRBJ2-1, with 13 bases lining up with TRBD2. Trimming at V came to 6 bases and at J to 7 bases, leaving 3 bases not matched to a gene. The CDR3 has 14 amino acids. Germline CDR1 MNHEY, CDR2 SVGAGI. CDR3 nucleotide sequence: TGTGCCAGCAGAAGGACTAGCGGGAGAAATGAGCAGTTCTTC. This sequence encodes CASRRTSGRNEQFF.